A single T cell receptor beta chain is shown here with its context. No cognate antigen has been identified for it. Base-call qualities are not available, and no considerably larger clone is one nucleotide away. Collection of tumor samples took place before definitive surgery or chemotherapy. Genomic DNA extraction was performed by the MD Anderson Biospecimen Extraction Resource, and TCR sequencing was carried out by the MD Anderson Cancer Genomics Laboratory. The source of the sample is a study of high-grade serous ovarian cancer treatment subgroups (dated by TCRdb to 2020 to 2023). Regarding the research as a whole: A mean of 14,192 reads and more than 7,000 unique TCR beta rearrangements per sample was generated by sequencing. The study profiled TCR beta repertoires in high-grade serous ovarian cancer patients grouped by complete gross resection or neoadjuvant chemotherapy response under a laparoscopic triage algorithm. A cohort of roughly 30 patients was included: roughly 10 with no residual disease after primary surgery (R0), roughly 10 who were excellent NACT responders, and roughly 10 who were poor NACT responders. In total there were 85 to 95 samples, since every patient provided one primary tumor sample and two metastatic tumor samples. Beyond this particular receptor, the publication reports: TCR clonal relatedness was found to be positively correlated with neoantigen level and, by trend, with copy number variation and mutation load derived from whole-genome sequencing. Bulk tumor TCR sequencing lacked spatial information, limiting insight into HGSC tumor complexity and diversity. Repertoire similarity between tumors of the same patient ranged about 0.11 to 0.79, whereas almost no similarity was seen between different patients. The TCR repertoire analyses centered on CDR3, leaving CDR1 and CDR2 unanalyzed.

The germline V gene (reference sequence) sets CDR1 to MNHNY and CDR2 to SVGAGI. The CDR3 holds 14 amino acids from the cysteine to the phenylalanine. Just CDR3 DNA is preserved here, 42 bases in frame from base 1. Ends trimmed: V by 6 bases, J by 5 bases; bases unmatched to a gene: 7. The 80 to 90 tumor samples underwent high-throughput TCR profiling using ImmunoSEQ. The authors' pipeline ran thus. Richness (unique productive sequences), clonality, evenness and relatedness were included as repertoire diversity metrics, and similarity between samples was assessed with the Bhattacharyya coefficient. In a sensitivity analysis, TCRs with fewer than two reads were excluded, and consistent conclusions were obtained. TCRdb mirrors the immuneACCESS table, restricted to in-frame sequences. Some clones are absent from its copies; in checked studies, under half trace to an unresolved V gene, and the reason for the others is unknown. V and J calls and clone size come straight from that table; D and trimming were deduced from the DNA. The sample table lists around 8,000 clones, approximately 78% of them with a count of one. The ten largest clones represent more than 5% of the sample.

This chain is built from TRBV6-6 and TRBJ1-1; TRBD1 lines up with 9 middle nucleotides. The sample taken for sequencing was tumor tissue. The receptor was derived from a human donor with high-grade serous ovarian cancer. The nucleotide sequence is TGTGCCAGCAGGGGACAGGGCGCGGGGACTGAAGCTTTCTTT. Translated, it gives CASRGQGAGTEAFF.